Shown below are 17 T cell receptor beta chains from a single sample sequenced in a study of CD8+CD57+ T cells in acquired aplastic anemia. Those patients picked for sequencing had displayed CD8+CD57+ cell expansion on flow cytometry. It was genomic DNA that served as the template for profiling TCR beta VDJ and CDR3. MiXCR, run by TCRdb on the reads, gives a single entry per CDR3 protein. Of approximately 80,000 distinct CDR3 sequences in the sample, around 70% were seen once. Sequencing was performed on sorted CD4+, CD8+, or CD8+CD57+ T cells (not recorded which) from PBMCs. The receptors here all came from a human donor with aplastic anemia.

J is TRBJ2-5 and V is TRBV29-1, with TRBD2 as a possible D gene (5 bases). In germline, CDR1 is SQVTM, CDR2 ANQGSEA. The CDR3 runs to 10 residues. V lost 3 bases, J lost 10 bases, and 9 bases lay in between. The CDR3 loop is CSVEGRGQYF. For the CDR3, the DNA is TGCAGCGTTGAGGGCCGGGGCCAGTACTTC.

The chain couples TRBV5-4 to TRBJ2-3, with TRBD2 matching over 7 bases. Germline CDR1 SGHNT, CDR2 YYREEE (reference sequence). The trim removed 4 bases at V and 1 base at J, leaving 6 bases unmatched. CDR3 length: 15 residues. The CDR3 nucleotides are TGTGCCAGCAGCCGGGGAGGGATCGGCACAGATACGCAGTATTTT. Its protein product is CASSRGGIGTDTQYF.

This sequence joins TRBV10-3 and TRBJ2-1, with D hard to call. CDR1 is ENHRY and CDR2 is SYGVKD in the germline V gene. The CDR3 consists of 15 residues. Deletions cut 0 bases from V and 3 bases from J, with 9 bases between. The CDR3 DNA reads TGTGCCATCAGTGAGTCTGGAGACCGCTACAATGAGCAGTTCTTC. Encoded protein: CAISESGDRYNEQFF.

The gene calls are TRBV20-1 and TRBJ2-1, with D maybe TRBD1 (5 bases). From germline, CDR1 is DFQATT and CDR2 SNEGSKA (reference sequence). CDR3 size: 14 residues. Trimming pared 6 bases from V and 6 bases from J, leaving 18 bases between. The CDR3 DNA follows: TGCAGTGCCATCCTCCCGACAGAGGTCAATGAGCAGTTCTTC. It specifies CSAILPTEVNEQFF.

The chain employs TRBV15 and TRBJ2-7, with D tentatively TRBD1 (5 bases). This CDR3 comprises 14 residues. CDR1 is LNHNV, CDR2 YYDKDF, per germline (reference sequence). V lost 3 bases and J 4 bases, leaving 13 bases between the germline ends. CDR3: CATSRPSREYEQYF. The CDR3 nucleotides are TGTGCCACCAGCAGGCCCTCCAGGGAATACGAGCAGTACTTC.

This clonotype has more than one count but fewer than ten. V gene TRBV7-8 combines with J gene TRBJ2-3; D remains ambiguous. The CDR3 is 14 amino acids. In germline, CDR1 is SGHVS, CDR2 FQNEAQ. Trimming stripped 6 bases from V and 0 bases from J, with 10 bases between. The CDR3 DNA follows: TGTGCCAGCAGACCGATCCTTAGCACAGATACGCAGTATTTT. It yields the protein CASRPILSTDTQYF.

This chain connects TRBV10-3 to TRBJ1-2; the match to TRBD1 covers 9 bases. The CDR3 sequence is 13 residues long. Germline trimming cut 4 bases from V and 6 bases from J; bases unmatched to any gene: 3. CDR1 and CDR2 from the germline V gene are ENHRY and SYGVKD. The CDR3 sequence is CAISGTGGNGYTF. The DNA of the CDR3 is TGTGCCATCAGTGGTACAGGGGGCAATGGCTACACCTTC.

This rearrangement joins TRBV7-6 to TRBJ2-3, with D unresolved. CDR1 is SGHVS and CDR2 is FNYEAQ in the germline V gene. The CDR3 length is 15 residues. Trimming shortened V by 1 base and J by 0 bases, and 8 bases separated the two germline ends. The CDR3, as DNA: TGTGCCAGCAGCTTAGTTCCTCGGAGCACAGATACGCAGTATTTT. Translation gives CASSLVPRSTDTQYF.

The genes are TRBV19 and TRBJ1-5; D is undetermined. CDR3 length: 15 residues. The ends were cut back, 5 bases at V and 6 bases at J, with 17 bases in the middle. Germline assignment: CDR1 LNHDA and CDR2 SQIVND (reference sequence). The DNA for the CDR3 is TGTGCCAGTAGTCGTCCATCAGGTCTCAGTCAGCCCCAGCATTTT. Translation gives CASSRPSGLSQPQHF.

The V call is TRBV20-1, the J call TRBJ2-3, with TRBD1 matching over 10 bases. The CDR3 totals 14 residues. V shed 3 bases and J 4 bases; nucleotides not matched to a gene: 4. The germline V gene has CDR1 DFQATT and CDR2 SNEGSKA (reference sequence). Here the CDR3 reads CSASGTGESDTQYF. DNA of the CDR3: TGCAGTGCTAGCGGGACAGGGGAATCAGATACGCAGTATTTT.

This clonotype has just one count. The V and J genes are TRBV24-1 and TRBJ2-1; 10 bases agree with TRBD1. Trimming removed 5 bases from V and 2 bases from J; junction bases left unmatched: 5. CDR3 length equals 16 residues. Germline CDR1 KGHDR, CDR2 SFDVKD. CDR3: CATSGSGTGAYNEQFF. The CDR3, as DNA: TGTGCCACCAGTGGTTCCGGGACAGGGGCCTACAATGAGCAGTTCTTC.

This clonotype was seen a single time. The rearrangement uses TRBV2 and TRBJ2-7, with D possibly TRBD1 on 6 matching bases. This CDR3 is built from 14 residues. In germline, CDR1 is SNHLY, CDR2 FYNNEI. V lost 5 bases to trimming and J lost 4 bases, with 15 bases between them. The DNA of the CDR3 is TGTGCCAGCAGTTTTTCCAAAGACAGGTACGAGCAGTACTTC. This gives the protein CASSFSKDRYEQYF.

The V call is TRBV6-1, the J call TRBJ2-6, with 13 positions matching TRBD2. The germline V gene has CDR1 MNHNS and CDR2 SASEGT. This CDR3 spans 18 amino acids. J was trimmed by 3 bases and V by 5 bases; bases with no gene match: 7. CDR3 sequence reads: CASSKLAGGPDGANVLTF. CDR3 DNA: TGTGCCAGCAGTAAACTAGCGGGGGGGCCGGATGGGGCCAACGTCCTGACTTTC.

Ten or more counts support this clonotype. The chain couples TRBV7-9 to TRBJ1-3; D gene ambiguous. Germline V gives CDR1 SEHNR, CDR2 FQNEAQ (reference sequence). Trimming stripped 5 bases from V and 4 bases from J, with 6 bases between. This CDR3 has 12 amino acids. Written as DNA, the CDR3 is TGTGCCAGCAGCCAGACAGGAAACACCATATATTTT. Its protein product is CASSQTGNTIYF.

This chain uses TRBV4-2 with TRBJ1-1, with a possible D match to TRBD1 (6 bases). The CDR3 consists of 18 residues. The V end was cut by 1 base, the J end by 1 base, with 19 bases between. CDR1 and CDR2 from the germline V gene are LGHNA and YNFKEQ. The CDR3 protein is CASSQAALTGLGNTEAFF. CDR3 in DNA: TGTGCCAGCAGCCAAGCAGCTTTGACAGGACTGGGGAACACTGAAGCTTTCTTT.

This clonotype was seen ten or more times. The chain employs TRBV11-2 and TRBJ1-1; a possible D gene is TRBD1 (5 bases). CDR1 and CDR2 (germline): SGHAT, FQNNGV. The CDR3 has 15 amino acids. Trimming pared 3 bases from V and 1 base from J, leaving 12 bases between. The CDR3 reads CASSFPGSRNTEAFF. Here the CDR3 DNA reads TGTGCCAGCAGCTTTCCAGGGTCGAGGAACACTGAAGCTTTCTTT.

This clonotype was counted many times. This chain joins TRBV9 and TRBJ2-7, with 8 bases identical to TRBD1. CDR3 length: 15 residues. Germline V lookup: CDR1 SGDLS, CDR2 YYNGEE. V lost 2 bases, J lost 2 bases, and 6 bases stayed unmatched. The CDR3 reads CASSVTGGYPYEQYF. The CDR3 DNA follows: TGTGCCAGCAGCGTTACAGGGGGTTACCCCTACGAGCAGTACTTC. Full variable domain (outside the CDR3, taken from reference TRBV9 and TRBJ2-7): DSGVTQTPKHLITATGQRVTLRCSPRSGDLSVYWYQQSLDQGLQFLIQYYNGEERAKGNILERFSAQQFPDLHSELNLSSLELGDSALYFCASSVTGGYPYEQYFGPGTRLTVT.